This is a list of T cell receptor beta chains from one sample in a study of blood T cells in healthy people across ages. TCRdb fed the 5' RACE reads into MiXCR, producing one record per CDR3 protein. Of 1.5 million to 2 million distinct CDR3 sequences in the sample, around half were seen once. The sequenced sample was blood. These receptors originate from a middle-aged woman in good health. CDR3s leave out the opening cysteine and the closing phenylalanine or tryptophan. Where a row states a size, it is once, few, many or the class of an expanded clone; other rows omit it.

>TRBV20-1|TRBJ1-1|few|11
SALSDRSTEAF
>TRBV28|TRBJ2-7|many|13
ASSLYGTGGYEQY
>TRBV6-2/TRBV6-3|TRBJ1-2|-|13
ASSTGDRGNYGYT
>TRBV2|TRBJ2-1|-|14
ASSGIAGGPYNEQF
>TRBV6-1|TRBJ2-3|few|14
ASSENWVRDTDTQY
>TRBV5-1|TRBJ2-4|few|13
ASSGRGQTKNIQY
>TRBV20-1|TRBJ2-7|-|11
SAGTGGRYEQY
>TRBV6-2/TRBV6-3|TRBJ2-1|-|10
ASSVLGGEQF
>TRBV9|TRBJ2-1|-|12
ASTERGGNNEQF
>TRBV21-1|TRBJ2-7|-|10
ASKGAPSGQY
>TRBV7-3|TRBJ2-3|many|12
ASSLSRGADTQY
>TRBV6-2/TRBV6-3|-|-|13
ASSYSRGQVYEQY
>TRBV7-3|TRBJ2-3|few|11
ASSAELSDTQY
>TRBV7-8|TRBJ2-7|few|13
ASSLWPSGTYEQY
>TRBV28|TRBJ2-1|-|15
ASSLSGGHPLYNEQF